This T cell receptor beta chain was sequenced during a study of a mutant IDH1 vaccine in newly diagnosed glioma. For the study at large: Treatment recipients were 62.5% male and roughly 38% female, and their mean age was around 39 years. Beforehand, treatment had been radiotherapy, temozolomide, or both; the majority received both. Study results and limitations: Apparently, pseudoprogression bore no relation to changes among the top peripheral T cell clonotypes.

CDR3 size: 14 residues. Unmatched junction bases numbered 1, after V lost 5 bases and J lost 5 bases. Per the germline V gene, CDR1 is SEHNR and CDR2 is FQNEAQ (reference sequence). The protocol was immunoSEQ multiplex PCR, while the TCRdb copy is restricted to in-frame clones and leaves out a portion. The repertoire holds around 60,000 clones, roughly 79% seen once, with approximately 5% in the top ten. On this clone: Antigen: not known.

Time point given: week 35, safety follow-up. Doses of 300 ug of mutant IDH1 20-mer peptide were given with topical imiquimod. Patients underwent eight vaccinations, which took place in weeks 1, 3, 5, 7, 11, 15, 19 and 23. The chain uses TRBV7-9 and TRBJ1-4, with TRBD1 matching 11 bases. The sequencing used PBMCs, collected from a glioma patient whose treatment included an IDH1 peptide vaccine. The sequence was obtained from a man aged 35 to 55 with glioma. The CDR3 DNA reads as TGTGCCAGCAGCCGGACAGGGGGCAATGAAAAACTGTTTTTT. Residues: CASSRTGGNEKLFF.